Listed here are 6 T cell receptor beta chains from one sample, sequenced in a study of shared clonotypes between healthy human individuals. Generated by immunoSEQ multiplex PCR, the TCRdb table keeps only in-frame clones and is missing some. Among over 1.4 million clones listed, approximately 96% were seen once. Sequences were obtained from naive CD4+ T cells sorted from blood. Regarding subset: CD45RA+ positively selected. The receptors were gathered from a man aged 25-40 years in good health.

The chain joins TRBV7-9 to TRBJ1-5, with D possibly matching TRBD1 (5 bases). Germline V gives CDR1 SEHNR, CDR2 FQNEAQ (reference sequence). The CDR3 is 16 residues long. The V gene lost 5 bases and the J gene lost 0 bases, with 14 bases spanning the gap. The CDR3 spells CASSPIRQYSNQPQHF. As DNA, the CDR3 is TGTGCCAGCAGCCCAATTCGACAGTATAGCAATCAGCCCCAGCATTTT.

The chain uses TRBV21-1 and TRBJ2-7; the D segment call TRBD1 is taken from the table without a DNA check. TRBV21-1 counts as a pseudogene. CDR3 length equals 15 residues. The CDR3 is CASSGGQGASYEQYF. CDR3 DNA: TGTGCCAGCAGCGGGGGTCAGGGGGCCTCCTACGAGCAGTACTTC.

A note on this clone: In the same sample, other DNA sequences code for this CDR3. This chain links TRBV2 with TRBJ1-1; unclear D gene. CDR3 size: 15 residues. V lost 4 bases and J 1 base, leaving 13 bases between the germline ends. Germline V gives CDR1 SNHLY, CDR2 FYNNEI. The CDR3 DNA reads as TGTGCCAGCAGTGTCCGTGGAGAGGGGAACACTGAAGCTTTCTTT. It is translated as CASSVRGEGNTEAFF.

J is TRBJ2-3 and V is TRBV5-1; a weak D match, TRBD2 (6 bases). The germline V gene encodes CDR1 SGHRS and CDR2 YFSETQ. This CDR3 has 16 residues. V lost 4 bases, J lost 3 bases, and 18 bases lay in between. For the CDR3, the DNA is TGCGCCAGCAGCCCGATGGGGGGAGGTTGGACAGATACGCAGTATTTT. It encodes CASSPMGGGWTDTQYF.

The rearrangement uses TRBV12-2 and TRBJ2-3; the D call in the table, TRBD2, was not verified against the DNA. TRBV12-2 is an annotated pseudogene. The CDR3 sequence is 16 residues long. CDR3 region: CASRLARRPPRATQYF. The CDR3 region has the DNA TGTGCAAGTCGCTTAGCGCGGCGGCCCCCGAGGGCGACGCAGTATTTT.

The chain carries TRBV29-1 and TRBJ2-7; 11 bases map to TRBD2. V gave up 4 bases and J gave up 3 bases; unmatched junction bases: 5. The V gene's germline CDR1 is SQVTM and CDR2 ANQGSEA. This CDR3 is built from 14 residues. The CDR3: CSVGGTSGYYEQYF. CDR3 bases: TGCAGCGTTGGCGGGACTAGCGGTTACTACGAGCAGTACTTC.